The 17 T cell receptor beta chains below come from one sample, sequenced in a study of regulatory T cells in long-lasting Graves disease. Time point meaning: newly diagnosed GD, antithyroid drugs for less than 3 months. PBMCs were the source of the RNA used for TCR sequencing. To make TCR beta libraries, researchers used iRepertoire HTBI primers and Arm-PCR of CDR3 regions. Via MiXCR, TCRdb re-called the multiplex PCR reads, giving one row per CDR3 protein. The sample contains 450,000 to 500,000 distinct CDR3 sequences, about a sixth of which appear only once. In addition, the sample was reused for a study of T cells in Graves' hyperthyroidism and ophthalmopathy.

The specimen comprised peripheral blood mononuclear cells (PBMCs), sampled at new diagnosis, from a patient treated with antithyroid drugs. Source of these receptors: a man aged 40-50 years with Graves disease.

The table lists this clonotype with many counts. The genes are TRBV6-2 or TRBV6-3 and TRBJ2-1; perhaps TRBD2 as D (6 bases). Per the germline V gene, CDR1 is MNHEY and CDR2 is SVGEGT. The CDR3 has 15 residues. V was shortened by 6 bases and J by 4 bases, with 16 bases between the two germline ends. CDR3 bases: TGTGCCAGCAGCATAGCGGACCCGAGATACAATGAGCAGTTCTTC. Its translation: CASSIADPRYNEQFF.

This clonotype was seen at least ten times. The chain carries TRBV28 and TRBJ1-2, with a weak D call TRBD1 (5 bases). Trimming stripped 7 bases from V and 8 bases from J, with 17 bases between. Germline-derived CDR1 and CDR2 are MDHEN and SYDVKM. The CDR3 sequence is 13 residues long. CDR3 coding DNA: TGTGCCAGCACTAGGGGCCAAGCAGGGGGCTACACCTTC. Protein sequence: CASTRGQAGGYTF.

This clonotype was detected only a few times. The rearrangement links TRBV20-1 to TRBJ1-5; possible D gene TRBD1, 6 bases. V was cut by 0 bases and J by 2 bases, with 14 bases left in between. The germline gives CDR1 DFQATT, CDR2 SNEGSKA (reference sequence). This CDR3 comprises 16 residues. CDR3 DNA sequence: TGCAGTGCTAGAGATTTTTGGGGGGCGGGCAATCAGCCCCAGCATTTT. As protein: CSARDFWGAGNQPQHF.

Only a few counts were recorded for this clonotype. V is TRBV10-3 and J is TRBJ2-7; D not certain. Trimming pared 6 bases from V and 9 bases from J, leaving 21 bases between. Germline V gives CDR1 ENHRY, CDR2 SYGVKD. The CDR3 sequence is 14 residues long. The CDR3 bases are TGTGCCATCAGATCTAAGCGTAAGGGATCGGGGCAGTACTTC. Encoded protein: CAIRSKRKGSGQYF.

This clonotype was picked up many times. The gene calls are TRBV28 and TRBJ1-1; no clear D. The germline CDR1 and CDR2 sequences are MDHEN and SYDVKM. V was shortened by 3 bases and J by 3 bases, with 8 bases between the two germline ends. CDR3 length: 13 residues. The CDR3 nucleotides read TGTGCCAGCAGTTTCGGCAGCTACACTGAAGCTTTCTTT. Translating gives CASSFGSYTEAFF.

The chain uses TRBV7-8 and TRBJ2-1; the match to TRBD2 covers 9 bases. Germline lookup yields CDR1 SGHVS and CDR2 FQNEAQ. V shed 5 bases and J 6 bases; nucleotides not matched to a gene: 8. The CDR3 covers 15 residues. Here the CDR3 DNA reads TGTGCCAGCAGCCCCCGGACTAGCGAGGGCAATGAGCAGTTCTTC. It is translated as CASSPRTSEGNEQFF.

V and J are TRBV27 and TRBJ1-2; a weak D match, TRBD1 (5 bases). V lost 2 bases, J lost 10 bases, and 14 bases lay in between. Germline V gene lookup returns CDR1 MNHEY and CDR2 SMNVEV (reference sequence). This CDR3 region has 13 residues. The CDR3 nucleotides are TGTGCCAGCAGTTTAACTCCGGAGACAGACTACACCTTC. This translates into CASSLTPETDYTF.

The sample holds a few counts of this clonotype. This chain uses TRBV5-4 with TRBJ2-5; possible D gene TRBD2, 5 bases. The V and J ends lost 0 bases and 3 bases respectively, with 9 bases between them. Germline CDR1 is SGHNT and CDR2 is YYREEE (reference sequence). There are 14 residues in the CDR3. Here the CDR3 DNA reads TGTGCCAGCAGCTTGGCCAACGGGAAAGAGACCCAGTACTTC. This sequence encodes CASSLANGKETQYF. Using reference TRBV5-4 and TRBJ2-5 for the parts outside the CDR3, the full variable domain is ETGVTQSPTHLIKTRGQQVTLRCSSQSGHNTVSWYQQALGQGPQFIFQYYREEENGRGNFPPRFSGLQFPNYSSELNVNALELDDSALYLCASSLANGKETQYFGPGTRLLVL.

This clonotype was detected ten times or more. The chain combines TRBV7-3 with TRBJ1-4; D unresolved. Germline lookup yields CDR1 SGHTA and CDR2 FQGTGA. The CDR3 sequence is 15 residues long. Trimming left V 0 bases short and J 3 bases short, with 8 bases between. CDR3 protein: CASSLTGGPNEKLFF. CDR3 nucleotide sequence: TGTGCCAGCAGCTTAACAGGAGGCCCTAATGAAAAACTGTTTTTT.

This clonotype was seen repeatedly, ten times or more. The chain employs TRBV20-1 and TRBJ2-3; 9 bases are shared with TRBD1. CDR1 and CDR2 (germline): DFQATT, SNEGSKA (reference sequence). V was pared by 6 bases and J by 2 bases, with 18 bases of the junction left unmatched. This CDR3 comprises 18 residues. CDR3 residues: CSAPNAGTGRGDTDTQYF. The CDR3 nucleotides read TGCAGTGCGCCTAATGCCGGGACAGGGAGGGGGGACACAGATACGCAGTATTTT.

This clonotype was seen repeatedly, ten times or more. The genes are TRBV20-1 and TRBJ1-2; the D is unclear. V lost 3 bases and J 8 bases, leaving 16 bases between the germline ends. The CDR3 covers 13 residues. Germline assignment: CDR1 DFQATT and CDR2 SNEGSKA (reference sequence). The CDR3 DNA follows: TGCAGTGCTAGGAATCTGAACCTTGGGGGCTACACCTTC. Translated, it gives CSARNLNLGGYTF.

As regards this clonotype: One base away lies a much larger clone, so this may be a sequencing read error. In this CDR3 the conserved last residue, phenylalanine or tryptophan, is missing, so a read error is likely. The J gene is TRBJ1-1, the V gene TRBV5-1; weak D call: TRBD1 (5 bases). Germline V lookup: CDR1 SGHRS, CDR2 YFSETQ. This CDR3 is 14 amino acids long. Deletions cut 1 base from V and 1 base from J, with 8 bases between. CDR3 coding DNA: TGCGCCAGCAGCTTGTACGGGGGGAACACTGAAGCTTTCTTG. Amino acid sequence: CASSLYGGNTEAFL.

This clonotype appeared a few times. The chain combines TRBV25-1 with TRBJ1-5, with a weak D call TRBD1 (6 bases). CDR1 and CDR2 from the germline V gene are MGHDK and SYGVNS. V was cut by 1 base and J by 7 bases, with 11 bases left in between. The CDR3 totals 14 residues. Written as DNA, the CDR3 is TGTGCCAGCAGTGAATGGGGGGCGCGCCAGCCCCAGCATTTT. As protein: CASSEWGARQPQHF.

This clonotype was detected ten times or more. The rearrangement uses TRBV30 and TRBJ1-6; TRBD1 matches at 7 bases. The CDR3 consists of 14 residues. Per the germline V gene, CDR1 is GTSNPN and CDR2 is SVGIG (reference sequence). J gave up 6 bases and V 2 bases, and 4 bases lay outside the gene matches. The CDR3 DNA follows: TGTGCCTGGAGTTCCAGACAGGGTAATTCACCCCTCCACTTT. It yields the protein CAWSSRQGNSPLHF.

As to this clonotype: A single base separates this from a much larger clone, so it may be a read error. The V call is TRBV7-2, the J call TRBJ2-7; maybe TRBD2 (6 bases). The CDR3 has 16 amino acids. Germline CDR1 SGHTA, CDR2 FQGNSA. CDR3 amino acids: CASSLGRTGLVREQYF. CDR3 DNA: TGTGCCAGCAGTTTAGGGCGCACGGGACTCGTCAGGGAGCAGTACTTC.

The J gene is TRBJ2-5, the V gene TRBV4-2, with 15 nucleotides matching TRBD2. J lost 5 bases, V lost 4 bases, and 5 bases had no gene match. There are 16 residues in the CDR3. Germline CDR1 LGHNA, CDR2 YNFKEQ. The CDR3 is CASSPRTSGRVETQYF. The CDR3 DNA reads TGTGCCAGCAGCCCTCGGACTAGCGGGAGGGTGGAGACCCAGTACTTC.

The V call is TRBV5-1, the J call TRBJ2-3; perhaps TRBD2 as D (5 bases). Germline CDR1 reads SGHRS; CDR2 reads YFSETQ. The CDR3 consists of 14 residues. The germline V and J ends were trimmed by 5 bases and 1 base, with 11 bases remaining between them. The CDR3 sequence: CASRRKGGTDTQYF. DNA of the CDR3: TGCGCCAGCAGGCGAAAGGGAGGCACAGATACGCAGTATTTT.